The 7 T cell receptor beta chains below were found in one sample sequenced in a study of beta chain features in type 1 diabetes. Since all of the isolated RNA was reverse transcribed, expressed TCRB transcripts were what got sequenced. The protocol was immunoSEQ multiplex PCR, while the TCRdb copy is restricted to in-frame clones and leaves out a portion. The repertoire has around 430,000 clones, about 32% of them found once; the top ten carry around 0.065%. Sequenced sample: naive CD4+ T cells from blood. All receptors come from a man between 18 and 35 years old in good health.

V usage is TRBV30 and J usage is TRBJ2-1, with D possibly being TRBD1 (5 bases). This CDR3 contains 15 residues. The ends were cut back, 3 bases at V and 0 bases at J, with 12 bases in the middle. Per the germline V gene, CDR1 is GTSNPN and CDR2 is SVGIG (reference sequence). The CDR3: CAWRRYRSSYNEQFF. CDR3 nucleotides: TGTGCCTGGAGGCGTTACAGGAGCTCCTACAATGAGCAGTTCTTC.

The chain employs TRBV4-1 and TRBJ2-3; no definite D call. CDR3 size: 15 residues. Germline CDR1 is MGHRA and CDR2 is YSYEKL. The V end was cut by 0 bases, the J end by 4 bases, with 11 bases between. The CDR3 spells CASSQDPPRADTQYF. The CDR3 coding sequence is TGCGCCAGCAGCCAAGATCCGCCACGGGCAGATACGCAGTATTTT.

This sequence joins TRBV6-5 and TRBJ2-1, with D perhaps TRBD2 (5 bases). The CDR3 consists of 12 residues. From germline, CDR1 is MNHEY and CDR2 SVGAGI. CDR3 bases: TGTGGTTGCGGGCAGCTTTCGAATGAGCAGTTCTTC. Translating gives CGCGQLSNEQFF.

This clone was detected only a few times. The chain couples TRBV30 to TRBJ2-2; D may match TRBD1 or TRBD2 (5 bases each). CDR1 and CDR2 from the germline V gene are GTSNPN and SVGIG (reference sequence). The ends were cut back, 2 bases at V and 2 bases at J, with 15 bases in the middle. The CDR3 extends over 16 amino acids. CDR3 sequence: CAWSTKGRANTGELFF. CDR3 DNA sequence: TGTGCCTGGAGTACAAAGGGACGGGCAAACACCGGGGAGCTGTTTTTT.

This clone was seen more than once but under ten times. V is TRBV30 and J is TRBJ2-7; D is perhaps TRBD2 (5 bases). The CDR3 sequence is 13 residues long. Germline values: CDR1 GTSNPN, CDR2 SVGIG (reference sequence). The V end was cut by 0 bases, the J end by 6 bases, with 12 bases between. CDR3 nucleotide sequence: TGTGCCTGGAGTGTACGGGGTTGGGGCGAGCAGTACTTC. Translated: CAWSVRGWGEQYF. Based on the CDR3 plus reference TRBV30 and TRBJ2-7, the full variable domain is SQTIHQWPATLVQPVGSPLSLECTVEGTSNPNLYWYRQAAGRGLQLLFYSVGIGQISSEVPQNLSASRPQDRQFILSSKKLLLSDSGFYLCAWSVRGWGEQYFGPGTRLTVT.

The J gene is TRBJ2-1, the V gene TRBV4-2; D call uncertain. Deletions cut 1 base from V and 9 bases from J, with 7 bases between. Germline V lookup: CDR1 LGHNA, CDR2 YNFKEQ. The CDR3 covers 12 residues. This chain's CDR3 is CASSQVSGEQFF. The CDR3 nucleotides are TGTGCCAGCAGCCAAGTTAGTGGTGAGCAGTTCTTC.

This chain links TRBV30 with TRBJ2-5; 15 positions match TRBD2. V lost 5 bases, J lost 5 bases, and 3 bases stayed unmatched. Germline V gene lookup returns CDR1 GTSNPN and CDR2 SVGIG (reference sequence). This CDR3 is 14 amino acids long. Here the CDR3 reads CAWGTSGRTETQYF. The DNA of the CDR3 is TGTGCCTGGGGGACTAGCGGGAGGACGGAGACCCAGTACTTC.